This T cell receptor (beta chain) was sequenced in a study of T-cell reconstitution after alpha-beta-depleted transplantation in children. Library preparation (for TCRbeta) was performed with unique molecular identifiers. TCRdb ran MiXCR on the PCR reads and lists one entry per CDR3 protein. The sample has around 530,000 distinct CDR3 sequences, 32% seen once. The CDR3 covers 15 residues. V was trimmed by 3 bases and J by 5 bases, leaving 17 bases between them. Germline CDR1 and CDR2: ENHRY and SYGVKD. The receptor was isolated from a human donor who donated a stem cell graft to a child with aplastic anemia. The sample in question was PBMCs from the stem cell graft donor, obtained from the stem cell graft. This chain joins TRBV10-3 and TRBJ2-7, with D perhaps TRBD1 (6 bases). The CDR3 spells CAISDEQGSWNEQYF. Written as DNA, the CDR3 is TGTGCCATCAGTGATGAACAGGGAAGTTGGAACGAGCAGTACTTC.